Sequencing of this TCR beta chain was carried out in a study of blood T cell repertoires in COVID-19. Overall study: The samples span acute and convalescent COVID-19 from the United States, Italy and Spain. In each case, the material was cDNA or gDNA derived from T cells, B-cell-depleted T cells, or PBMCs.

In the source study's methods: Amplification of reference gene primers provided the estimated nucleated cell counts. The data were produced by immunoSEQ multiplex PCR, yet TCRdb's version contains in-frame clones alone and is incomplete. That table gives V, J and clone size, and the DNA gave D and trimming. The repertoire includes roughly 160,000 clones, about 87% of them detected once, and under 13% sits in the top ten. The sequenced material came from peripheral blood. The TCR originated in a woman in her 70s with COVID-19, enrolled during active disease.

The CDR3 sequence is CASSDRSGENTEAFF. In DNA, the CDR3 is TGTGCCAGCAGTGACCGGTCGGGGGAGAACACTGAAGCTTTCTTT. The J gene is TRBJ1-1, the V gene TRBV6-1; weak D call: TRBD1 (5 bases). Germline V CDR1 and CDR2: MNHNS, SASEGT. CDR3 length: 15 amino acids. The V end was cut by 3 bases, the J end by 1 base, with 12 bases between.